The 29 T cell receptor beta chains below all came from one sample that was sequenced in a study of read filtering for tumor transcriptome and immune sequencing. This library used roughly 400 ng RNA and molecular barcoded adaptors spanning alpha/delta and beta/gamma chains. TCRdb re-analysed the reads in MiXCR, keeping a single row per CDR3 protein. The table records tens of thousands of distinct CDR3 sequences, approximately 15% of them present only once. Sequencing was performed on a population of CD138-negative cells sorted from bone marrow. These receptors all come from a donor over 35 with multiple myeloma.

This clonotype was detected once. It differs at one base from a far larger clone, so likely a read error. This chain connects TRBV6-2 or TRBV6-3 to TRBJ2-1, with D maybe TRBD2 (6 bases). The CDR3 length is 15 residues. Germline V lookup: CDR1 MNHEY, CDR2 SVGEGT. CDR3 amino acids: CASSTSSVGRSEQLF. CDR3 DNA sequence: TGTGCCAGCAGTACTAGCTCTGTGGGCCGTAGTGAGCAGCTCTTC.

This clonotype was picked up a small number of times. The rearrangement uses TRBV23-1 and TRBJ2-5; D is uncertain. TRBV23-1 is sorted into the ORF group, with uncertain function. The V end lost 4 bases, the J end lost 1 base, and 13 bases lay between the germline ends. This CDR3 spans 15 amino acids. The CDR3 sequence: CASSPRLRPQETQYF. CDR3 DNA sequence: TGCGCCAGCAGTCCACGACTCCGGCCCCAAGAGACCCAGTACTTC.

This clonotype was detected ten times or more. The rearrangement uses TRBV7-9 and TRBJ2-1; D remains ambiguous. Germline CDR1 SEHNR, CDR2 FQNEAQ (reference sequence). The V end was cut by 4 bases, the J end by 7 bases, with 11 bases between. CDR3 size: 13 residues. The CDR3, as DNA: TGTGCCAGCAGCTCGCTAGTCTGGAATGAGCAGTTCTTC. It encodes CASSSLVWNEQFF.

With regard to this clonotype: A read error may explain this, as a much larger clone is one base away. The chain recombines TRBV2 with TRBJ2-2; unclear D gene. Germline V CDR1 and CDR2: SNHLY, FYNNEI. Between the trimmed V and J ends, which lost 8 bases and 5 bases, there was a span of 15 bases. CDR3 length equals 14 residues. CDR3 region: CASPYSSHTGELFF. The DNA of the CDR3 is TGTGCCAGCCCTTACTCCAGCCATACCGGGGAGCTGTTTTTT.

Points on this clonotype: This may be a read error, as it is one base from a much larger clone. Written as DNA, the CDR3 is TGTGCCAGCAGCTTAAGGACAGCGAACAATGAGCGGTTCTTC. Translating gives CASSLRTANNERFF. This chain links TRBV13 with TRBJ2-1; a possible D gene is TRBD1 (6 bases). Germline V CDR1 and CDR2: PRHDT, FYEKMQ (reference sequence). CDR3 length: 14 amino acids.

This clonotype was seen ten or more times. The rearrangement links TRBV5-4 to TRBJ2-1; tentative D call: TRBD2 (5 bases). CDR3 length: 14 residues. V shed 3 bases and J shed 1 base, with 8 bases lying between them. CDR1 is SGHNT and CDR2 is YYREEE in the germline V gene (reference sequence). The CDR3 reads CASSSAGSYNEQFF. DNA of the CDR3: TGTGCCAGCAGCTCCGCGGGTTCCTACAATGAGCAGTTCTTC.

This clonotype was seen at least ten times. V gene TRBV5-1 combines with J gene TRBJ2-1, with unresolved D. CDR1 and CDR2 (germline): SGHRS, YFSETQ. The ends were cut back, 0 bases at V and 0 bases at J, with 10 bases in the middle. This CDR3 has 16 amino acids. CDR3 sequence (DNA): TGCGCCAGCAGCTTGGCTCTCGACCCCTCCTACAATGAGCAGTTCTTC. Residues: CASSLALDPSYNEQFF.

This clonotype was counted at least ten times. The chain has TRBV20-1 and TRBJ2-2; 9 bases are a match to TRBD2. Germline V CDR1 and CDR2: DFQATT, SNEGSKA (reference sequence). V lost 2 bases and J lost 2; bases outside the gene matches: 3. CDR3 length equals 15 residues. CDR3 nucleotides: TGCAGTGCTAGAATAGCGGGGGTAAACACCGGGGAGCTGTTTTTT. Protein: CSARIAGVNTGELFF.

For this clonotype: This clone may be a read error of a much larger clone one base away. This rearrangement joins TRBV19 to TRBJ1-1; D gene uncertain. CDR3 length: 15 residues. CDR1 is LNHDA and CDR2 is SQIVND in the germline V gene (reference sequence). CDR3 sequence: CACSIEASPNTEAFF. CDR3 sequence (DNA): TGTGCCTGTAGTATAGAAGCCTCCCCAAACACTGAAGCTTTCTTT.

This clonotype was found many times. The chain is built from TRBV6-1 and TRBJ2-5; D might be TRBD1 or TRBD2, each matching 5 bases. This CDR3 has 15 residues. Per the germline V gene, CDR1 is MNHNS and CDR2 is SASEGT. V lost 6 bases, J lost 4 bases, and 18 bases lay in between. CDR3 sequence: CASREPGTPRETQYF. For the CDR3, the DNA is TGTGCCAGCAGGGAACCCGGGACCCCGAGAGAGACCCAGTACTTC.

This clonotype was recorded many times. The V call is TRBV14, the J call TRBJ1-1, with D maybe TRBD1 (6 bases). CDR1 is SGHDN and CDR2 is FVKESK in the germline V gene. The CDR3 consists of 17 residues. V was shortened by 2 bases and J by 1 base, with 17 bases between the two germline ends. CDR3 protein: CASSQWRSHRANTEAFF. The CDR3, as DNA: TGTGCCAGCAGCCAATGGAGGTCCCACAGGGCGAACACTGAAGCTTTCTTT.

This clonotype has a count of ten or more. CDR3 sequence (DNA): TGTGCCAGCAGTGAAACCGGGTCTAAAAACATTCAGTACTTC. It translates to CASSETGSKNIQYF. This chain connects TRBV2 to TRBJ2-4, with D unclear. Trimming cost V 2 bases and J 4 bases, with 9 bases left between them. This CDR3 has 14 residues. The germline gives CDR1 SNHLY, CDR2 FYNNEI.

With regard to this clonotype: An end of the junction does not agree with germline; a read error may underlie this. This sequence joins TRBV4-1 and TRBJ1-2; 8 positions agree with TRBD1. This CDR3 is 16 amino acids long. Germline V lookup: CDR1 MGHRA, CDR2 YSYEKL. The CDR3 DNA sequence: TGCACCAGCAGCCAAAAAGGGACAGGCGTTAACTATGGCTACACCTTC. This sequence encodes CTSSQKGTGVNYGYTF.

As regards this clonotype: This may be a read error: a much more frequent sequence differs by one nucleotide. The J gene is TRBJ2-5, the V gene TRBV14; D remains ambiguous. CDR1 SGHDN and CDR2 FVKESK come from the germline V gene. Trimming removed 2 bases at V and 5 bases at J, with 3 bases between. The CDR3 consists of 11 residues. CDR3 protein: CASSQNETQYF. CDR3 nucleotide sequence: TGTGCCAGCAGCCAAAATGAGACCCAGTACTTC.

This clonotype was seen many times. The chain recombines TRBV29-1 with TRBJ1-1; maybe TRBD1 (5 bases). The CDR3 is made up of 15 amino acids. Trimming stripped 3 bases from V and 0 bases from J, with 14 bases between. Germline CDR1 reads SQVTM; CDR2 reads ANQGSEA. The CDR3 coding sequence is TGCAGCGTTGAGGGCAACAGGATATTGAACACTGAAGCTTTCTTT. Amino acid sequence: CSVEGNRILNTEAFF. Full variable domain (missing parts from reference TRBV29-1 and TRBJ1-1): SAVISQKPSRDICQRGTSLTIQCQVDSQVTMMFWYRQQPGQSLTLIATANQGSEATYESGFVIDKFPISRPNLTFSTLTVSNMSPEDSSIYLCSVEGNRILNTEAFFGQGTRLTVV.

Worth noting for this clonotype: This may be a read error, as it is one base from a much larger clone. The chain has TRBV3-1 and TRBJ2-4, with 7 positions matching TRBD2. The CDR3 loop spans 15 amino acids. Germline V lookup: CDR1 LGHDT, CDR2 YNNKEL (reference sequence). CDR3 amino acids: CASSPDSGAKNTQYF. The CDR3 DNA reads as TGTGCCAGCAGCCCCGACAGCGGGGCCAAAAACACTCAGTACTTC. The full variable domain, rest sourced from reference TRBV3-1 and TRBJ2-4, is DTAVSQTPKYLVTQMGNDKSIKCEQNLGHDTMYWYKQDSKKFLKIMFSYNNKELIINETVPNRFSPKSPDKAHLNLHINSLELGDSAVYFCASSPDSGAKNTQYFGAGTRLSVL.

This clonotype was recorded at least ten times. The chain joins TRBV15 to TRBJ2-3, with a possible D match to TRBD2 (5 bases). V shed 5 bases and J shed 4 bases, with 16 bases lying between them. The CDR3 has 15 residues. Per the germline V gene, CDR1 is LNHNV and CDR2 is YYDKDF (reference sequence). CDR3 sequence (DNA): TGTGCCACCAGCGGCCTCGGGATAAGCGCAGATACGCAGTATTTT. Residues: CATSGLGISADTQYF. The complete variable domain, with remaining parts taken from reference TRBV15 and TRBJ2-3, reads DAMVIQNPRYQVTQFGKPVTLSCSQTLNHNVMYWYQQKSSQAPKLLFHYYDKDFNNEADTPDNFQSRRPNTSFCFLDIRSPGLGDTAMYLCATSGLGISADTQYFGPGTRLTVL.

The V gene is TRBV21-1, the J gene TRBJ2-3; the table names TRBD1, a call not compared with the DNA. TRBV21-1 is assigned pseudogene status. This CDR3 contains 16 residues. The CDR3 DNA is TGTGCCAGCAGCCCCCGGACAGCCTACGACCCAGATACGCAGTATTTT. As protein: CASSPRTAYDPDTQYF.

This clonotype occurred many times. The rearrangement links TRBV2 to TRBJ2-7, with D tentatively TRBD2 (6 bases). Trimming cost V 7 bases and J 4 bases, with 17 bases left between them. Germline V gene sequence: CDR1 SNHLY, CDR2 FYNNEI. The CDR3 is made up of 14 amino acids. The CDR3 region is CASIAERGYYEQYF. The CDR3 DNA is TGTGCCAGCATAGCGGAACGGGGATATTACGAGCAGTACTTC. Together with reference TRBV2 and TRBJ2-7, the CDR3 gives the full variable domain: EPEVTQTPSHQVTQMGQEVILRCVPISNHLYFYWYRQILGQKVEFLVSFYNNEISEKSEIFDDQFSVERPDGSNFTLKIRSTKLEDSAMYFCASIAERGYYEQYFGPGTRLTVT.

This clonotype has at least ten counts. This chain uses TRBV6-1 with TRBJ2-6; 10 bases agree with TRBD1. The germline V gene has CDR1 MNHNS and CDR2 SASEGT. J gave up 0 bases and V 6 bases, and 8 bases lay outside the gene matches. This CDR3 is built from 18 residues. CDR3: CASSDRDRGFSGANVLTF. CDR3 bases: TGTGCCAGCAGCGACCGGGACAGGGGTTTCTCTGGGGCCAACGTCCTGACTTTC.

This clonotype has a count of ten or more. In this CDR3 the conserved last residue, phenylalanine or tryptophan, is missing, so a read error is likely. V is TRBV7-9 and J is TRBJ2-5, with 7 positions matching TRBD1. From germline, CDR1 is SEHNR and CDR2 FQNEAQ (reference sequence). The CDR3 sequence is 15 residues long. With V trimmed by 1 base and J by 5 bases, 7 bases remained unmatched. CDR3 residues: CASSLGTGDWETQYL. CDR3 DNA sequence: TGTGCCAGCAGCTTAGGAACAGGGGATTGGGAGACCCAGTACCTC.

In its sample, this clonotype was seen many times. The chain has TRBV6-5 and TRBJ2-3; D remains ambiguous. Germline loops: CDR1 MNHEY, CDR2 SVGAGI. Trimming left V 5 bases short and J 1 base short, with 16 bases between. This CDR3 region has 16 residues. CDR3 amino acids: CASSPLPRGGTDTQYF. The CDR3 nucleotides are TGTGCCAGCAGTCCCTTACCCCGTGGCGGCACAGATACGCAGTATTTT.

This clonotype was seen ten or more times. DNA of the CDR3: TGTGCCAGCAATCGGGGCCAGGGGGCCGGCCAGCCCCAGCATTTT. Translating gives CASNRGQGAGQPQHF. J is TRBJ1-5 and V is TRBV2; TRBD1 matches 8 bases. Germline trimming cut 7 bases from V and 7 bases from J; bases unmatched to any gene: 12. This CDR3 contains 15 residues. From germline, CDR1 is SNHLY and CDR2 FYNNEI.

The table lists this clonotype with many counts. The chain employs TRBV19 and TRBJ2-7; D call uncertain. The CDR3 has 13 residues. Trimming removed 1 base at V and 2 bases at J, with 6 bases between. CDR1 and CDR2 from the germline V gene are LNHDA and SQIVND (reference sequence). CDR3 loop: CASSIVVTYEQYF. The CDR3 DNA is TGTGCCAGTAGTATAGTTGTAACCTACGAGCAGTACTTC. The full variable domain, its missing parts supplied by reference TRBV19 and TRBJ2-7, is DGGITQSPKYLFRKEGQNVTLSCEQNLNHDAMYWYRQDPGQGLRLIYYSQIVNDFQKGDIAEGYSVSREKKESFPLTVTSAQKNPTAFYLCASSIVVTYEQYFGPGTRLTVT.

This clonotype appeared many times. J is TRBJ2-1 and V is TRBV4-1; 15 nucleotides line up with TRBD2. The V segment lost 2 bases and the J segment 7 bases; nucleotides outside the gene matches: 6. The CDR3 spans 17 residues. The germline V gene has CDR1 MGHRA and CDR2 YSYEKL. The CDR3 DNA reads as TGCGCCAGCAGCCAACCCCCTGGGACTAGCGGGAGGAATGAGCAGTTCTTC. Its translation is CASSQPPGTSGRNEQFF.

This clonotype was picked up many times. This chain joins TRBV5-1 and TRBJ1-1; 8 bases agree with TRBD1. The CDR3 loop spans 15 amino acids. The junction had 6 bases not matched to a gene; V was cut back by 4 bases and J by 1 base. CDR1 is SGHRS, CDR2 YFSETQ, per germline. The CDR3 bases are TGCGCCAGCAGCCCGGACAGGGAGGGGAACACTGAAGCTTTCTTT. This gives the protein CASSPDREGNTEAFF.

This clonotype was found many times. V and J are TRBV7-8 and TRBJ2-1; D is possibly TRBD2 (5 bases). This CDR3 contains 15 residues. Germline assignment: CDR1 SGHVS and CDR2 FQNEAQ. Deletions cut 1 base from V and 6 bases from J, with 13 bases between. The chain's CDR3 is CASSLDSVPCNEQFF. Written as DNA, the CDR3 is TGTGCCAGCAGCTTAGATAGCGTACCCTGCAATGAGCAGTTCTTC.

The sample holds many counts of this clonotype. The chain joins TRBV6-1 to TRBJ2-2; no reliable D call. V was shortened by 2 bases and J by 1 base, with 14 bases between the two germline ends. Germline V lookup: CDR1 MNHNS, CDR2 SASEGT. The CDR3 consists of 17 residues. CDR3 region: CASSERLAPMNTGELFF. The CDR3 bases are TGTGCCAGCAGTGAACGCCTGGCGCCGATGAACACCGGGGAGCTGTTTTTT.

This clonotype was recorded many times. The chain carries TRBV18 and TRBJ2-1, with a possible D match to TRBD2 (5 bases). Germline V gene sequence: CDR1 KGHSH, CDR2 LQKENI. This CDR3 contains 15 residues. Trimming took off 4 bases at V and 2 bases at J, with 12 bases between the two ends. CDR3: CASSQGEGTYNEQFF. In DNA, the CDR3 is TGTGCCAGCTCACAGGGAGAAGGCACCTACAATGAGCAGTTCTTC.